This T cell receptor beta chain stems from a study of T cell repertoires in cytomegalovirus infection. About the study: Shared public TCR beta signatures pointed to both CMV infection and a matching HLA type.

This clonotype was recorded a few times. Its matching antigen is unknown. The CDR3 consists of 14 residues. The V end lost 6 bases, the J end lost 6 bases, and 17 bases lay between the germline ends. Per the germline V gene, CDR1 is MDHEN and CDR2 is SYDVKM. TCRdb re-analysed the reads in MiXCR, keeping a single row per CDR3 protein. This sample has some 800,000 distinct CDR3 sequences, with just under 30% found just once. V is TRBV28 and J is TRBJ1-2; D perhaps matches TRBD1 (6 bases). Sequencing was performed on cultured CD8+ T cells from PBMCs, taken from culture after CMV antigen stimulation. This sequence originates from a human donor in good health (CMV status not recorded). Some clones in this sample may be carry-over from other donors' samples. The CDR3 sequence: CASSSLQGIDGYTF. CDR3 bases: TGTGCCAGCAGCTCCTTACAGGGCATAGATGGCTACACCTTC.